These T cell receptor beta chains were read from a single sample in a study of T cell repertoires in cytomegalovirus infection. Their target antigens are unknown. TCRdb reprocessed the reads with MiXCR, giving one entry per CDR3 protein. The data contain 80,000 or so distinct CDR3 sequences, 35% to 50% of them singletons. The sequencing used CD8+ T cells from cultured PBMCs, collected from culture after CMV antigen stimulation. The receptors derive from a human donor in good health (CMV status not recorded). Some clones in this sample may be carry-over from other donors' samples. Both conserved end residues are part of each CDR3. The order of the fields is D gene, J gene, clone size, V gene, CDR3 protein, CDR3 DNA. A D gene is named only where the DNA matches it firmly. Expanded clones get a size class; other rows say once, few or many, or leave the size out.

d_gene: -; j_gene: TRBJ1-5; abundance: few; v_gene: TRBV7-2; CDR3aa: CASSLTEHQPQHF; CDR3nt: TGTGCCAGCAGCTTAACGGAGCATCAGCCCCAGCATTTT
d_gene: -; j_gene: TRBJ2-7; abundance: many; v_gene: TRBV6-1; CDR3aa: CASSVGTAYEQYF; CDR3nt: TGTGCCAGCAGTGTAGGAACAGCTTACGAGCAGTACTTC
d_gene: -; j_gene: TRBJ2-1; abundance: few; v_gene: TRBV7-8; CDR3aa: CASSLESGSLYEQFF; CDR3nt: TGTGCCAGCAGCTTAGAGAGTGGGTCGTTGTATGAGCAGTTCTTC
d_gene: -; j_gene: TRBJ2-2; abundance: -; v_gene: TRBV11-2; CDR3aa: CASSLDLQGGTGELFF; CDR3nt: TGTGCCAGCAGCTTAGATCTGCAGGGTGGAACCGGGGAGCTGTTTTTT
d_gene: -; j_gene: TRBJ1-1; abundance: -; v_gene: TRBV27; CDR3aa: CASSLQGSPVEAFF; CDR3nt: TGTGCCAGCAGTTTACAGGGATCCCCCGTTGAAGCTTTCTTT
d_gene: TRBD1; j_gene: TRBJ2-7; abundance: -; v_gene: TRBV6-5; CDR3aa: CASSYSGDSTYEQYF; CDR3nt: TGTGCCAGCAGTTACTCGGGGGACAGCACCTACGAGCAGTACTTC
d_gene: -; j_gene: TRBJ2-3; abundance: once; v_gene: TRBV29-1; CDR3aa: CSGDALDTQYF; CDR3nt: TGCAGCGGGGACGCGCTGGATACGCAGTATTTT
d_gene: -; j_gene: TRBJ2-2; abundance: -; v_gene: TRBV6-6; CDR3aa: CAIGGGELFF; CDR3nt: TGTGCCATCGGGGGCGGGGAGCTGTTTTTT
d_gene: -; j_gene: TRBJ2-2; abundance: few; v_gene: TRBV4-1; CDR3aa: CASSLQSWGLPGELFF; CDR3nt: TGCGCCAGCAGTCTCCAATCGTGGGGGCTCCCCGGGGAGCTGTTTTTT
d_gene: -; j_gene: TRBJ1-2; abundance: many; v_gene: TRBV7-9; CDR3aa: CASSQNSRSAKSGYTF; CDR3nt: TGTGCCAGCAGCCAAAACTCTAGGTCAGCGAAAAGTGGCTACACCTTC
d_gene: -; j_gene: TRBJ2-5; abundance: few; v_gene: TRBV28; CDR3aa: CASSPTPTRTREETQYF; CDR3nt: TGTGCCAGCAGTCCAACCCCAACCCGGACGCGCGAAGAGACCCAGTACTTC
d_gene: -; j_gene: TRBJ2-2; abundance: once; v_gene: TRBV7-8; CDR3aa: CASSFVRRGNTGELFF; CDR3nt: TGTGCCAGCAGCTTCGTACGCAGGGGGAACACCGGGGAGCTGTTTTTT